The 9 T cell receptor beta chains in this list originate from one sample, sequenced in a study of memory CD4+ T cells and cytomegalovirus serostatus. The data were produced by immunoSEQ multiplex PCR, yet TCRdb's version contains in-frame clones alone and is incomplete. The repertoire includes 55,000 or so clones, around four fifths of them detected once, and about 1.3% sits in the top ten. Single viable CD3+CD4+CD8-CD45RO+ cells were sorted as the memory CD4+ T cells. Sequencing was performed on memory CD4+ T cells from blood. All receptors derive from an adult in good health and CMV-seropositive.

The V call is TRBV5-1, the J call TRBJ2-3, with 7 bases that match TRBD2. The CDR3 runs 15 residues. Germline V CDR1 and CDR2: SGHRS, YFSETQ. V trimming: 3 bases; J trimming: 4 bases; junction bases outside the gene matches: 8. The CDR3 DNA reads as TGCGCCAGCAGCTCCAGCGGGGTCTCTCCAGATACGCAGTATTTT. Protein product: CASSSSGVSPDTQYF.

The rearrangement links TRBV9 to TRBJ1-2; 11 positions agree with TRBD1. The CDR3 contains 14 residues. CDR1 and CDR2 (germline): SGDLS, YYNGEE. The J segment lost 8 bases and the V segment lost 3 bases, leaving 6 bases of the junction unmatched. CDR3 protein: CASSAGQGARGYTF. CDR3 DNA: TGTGCCAGCAGCGCCGGACAGGGGGCTCGGGGCTACACCTTC.

This chain links TRBV10-2 with TRBJ1-5; no clear D. The CDR3 contains 14 residues. V was trimmed by 4 bases and J by 6 bases, leaving 13 bases between them. Germline CDR1 is WSHSY and CDR2 is SAAADI. The CDR3 DNA sequence: TGCGCCAGCAGTGGGCCCGGTCGTGGTCAGCCCCAGCATTTT. Translating gives CASSGPGRGQPQHF.

The chain has TRBV18 and TRBJ1-4; 10 bases map to TRBD1. CDR1 is KGHSH, CDR2 LQKENI, per germline. J gave up 5 bases and V 3 bases, and 0 bases lay outside the gene matches. This CDR3 spans 14 amino acids. Here the CDR3 reads CASSPGQGNEKLFF. The DNA of the CDR3 is TGTGCCAGCTCACCGGGACAGGGGAATGAAAAACTGTTTTTT.

The chain recombines TRBV30 with TRBJ2-2, with D maybe TRBD2 (6 bases). CDR1 is GTSNPN, CDR2 SVGIG, per germline (reference sequence). CDR3 size: 14 residues. Trimming stripped 5 bases from V and 4 bases from J, with 14 bases between. Here the CDR3 reads CAWSLGTLTGELFF. The CDR3 region has the DNA TGTGCCTGGTCCCTCGGGACTCTCACCGGGGAGCTGTTTTTT. The variable domain in full, completed from reference TRBV30 and TRBJ2-2, reads SQTIHQWPATLVQPVGSPLSLECTVEGTSNPNLYWYRQAAGRGLQLLFYSVGIGQISSEVPQNLSASRPQDRQFILSSKKLLLSDSGFYLCAWSLGTLTGELFFGEGSRLTVL.

The chain uses TRBV30 and TRBJ1-1; D may be TRBD1 (6 bases). Germline V CDR1 and CDR2: GTSNPN, SVGIG (reference sequence). The V and J ends lost 0 bases and 5 bases respectively, with 13 bases between them. This CDR3 has 14 residues. The CDR3 DNA sequence: TGTGCCTGGAGTGTAAGCGGGGGCTGGACTGAAGCTTTCTTT. Its translation is CAWSVSGGWTEAFF.

This clone was seen only a few times. This chain uses TRBV11-2 with TRBJ2-7; the D gene is possibly TRBD2 (5 bases). The CDR3 length is 14 residues. The V and J ends lost 4 bases and 6 bases respectively, with 16 bases between them. Germline V gene data show CDR1 as SGHAT and CDR2 as FQNNGV. CDR3 coding DNA: TGTGCCAGCAGCTCTTTCGAGGTCCGGGGCGAGCAGTACTTC. It specifies CASSSFEVRGEQYF.

The rearrangement links TRBV18 to TRBJ1-1; 8 positions match TRBD1. CDR3 size: 16 residues. V lost 3 bases, J lost 0 bases, and 6 bases stayed unmatched. Germline loops: CDR1 KGHSH, CDR2 LQKENI. The CDR3 loop reads CASSPQGADMNTEAFF. As DNA, the CDR3 is TGTGCCAGCTCACCGCAGGGGGCAGATATGAACACTGAAGCTTTCTTT.

The DNA of the CDR3 is TGCGCCAGCAGCCAAGAGAATCCAGAGCGCTATGGCTACACCTTC. Protein: CASSQENPERYGYTF. The chain has TRBV4-3 and TRBJ1-2; D not resolved. Germline CDR1 reads LGHNA; CDR2 reads YSLEER. V lost 0 bases, J lost 4 bases, and 12 bases lay in between. The CDR3 runs to 15 residues.